One and the same sample provided the 23 T cell receptor beta chains below, sequenced in a study of blood T cell repertoires in COVID-19. Here immunoSEQ multiplex PCR was the method, and the copy in TCRdb shows in-frame clones only, minus some. The profile covers about 250,000 clones, with 88% appearing a single time and around 2.9% taken by the ten largest. Input material: PBMCs or T cells enriched from blood (not recorded which). The receptors originated from a woman between 45 and 65 years old who had recovered from COVID-19.

This clone has a single count. This rearrangement joins TRBV30 to TRBJ1-1; D is possibly TRBD1 (5 bases). The V gene lost 0 bases and the J gene lost 11 bases, with 13 bases spanning the gap. There are 12 residues in the CDR3. The germline V gene has CDR1 GTSNPN and CDR2 SVGIG (reference sequence). The CDR3 bases are TGTGCCTGGAGTGTCCGTCAGGGTATGGCTTTCTTT. It codes for CAWSVRQGMAFF.

The V and J genes are TRBV7-9 and TRBJ1-1; TRBD1 might be the D (5 bases). The CDR3 consists of 16 residues. Trimming shortened V by 4 bases and J by 3 bases, and 18 bases separated the two germline ends. CDR1 is SEHNR, CDR2 FQNEAQ, per germline (reference sequence). CDR3 coding DNA: TGTGCCAGCAGCTCAGGGTGGTTAGACAGCTACACTGAAGCTTTCTTT. Translating gives CASSSGWLDSYTEAFF. The full variable domain, its missing parts supplied by reference TRBV7-9 and TRBJ1-1, is DTGVSQNPRHKITKRGQNVTFRCDPISEHNRLYWYRQTLGQGPEFLTYFQNEAQLEKSRLLSDRFSAERPKGSFSTLEIQRTEQGDSAMYLCASSSGWLDSYTEAFFGQGTRLTVV.

The chain joins TRBV10-2 to TRBJ2-7; 11 bases fit TRBD2. The CDR3 covers 15 residues. Germline lookup yields CDR1 WSHSY and CDR2 SAAADI. V was pared by 6 bases and J by 3 bases, with 7 bases of the junction left unmatched. In nucleotides, the CDR3 is TGCGCCAGCAGCCCCGGGACTAGCGGTTTCTACGAGCAGTACTTC. Translated, it gives CASSPGTSGFYEQYF.

The rearrangement joins TRBV7-9 to TRBJ1-1; D call uncertain. Germline lookup yields CDR1 SEHNR and CDR2 FQNEAQ (reference sequence). The CDR3 sequence is 13 residues long. V lost 5 bases and J lost 1, with 8 bases in between. CDR3 loop: CASSPLPNTEAFF. DNA for the CDR3: TGTGCCAGCAGCCCCCTCCCGAACACTGAAGCTTTCTTT. Full variable domain (remainder filled in from reference TRBV7-9 and TRBJ1-1): DTGVSQNPRHKITKRGQNVTFRCDPISEHNRLYWYRQTLGQGPEFLTYFQNEAQLEKSRLLSDRFSAERPKGSFSTLEIQRTEQGDSAMYLCASSPLPNTEAFFGQGTRLTVV.

The V call is TRBV12-5, the J call TRBJ1-5; D is possibly TRBD1 (6 bases). The CDR3 has 16 residues. Germline V CDR1 and CDR2: LGHNT, FRNRAP. The ends were cut back, 1 base at V and 4 bases at J, with 14 bases in the middle. The DNA of the CDR3 is TGTGCTAGTGGTTTGGGACTTTGGGACACAAATCAGCCCCAGCATTTT. Amino acids: CASGLGLWDTNQPQHF.

V and J are TRBV5-4 and TRBJ2-6, with D maybe TRBD1 (6 bases). CDR1 is SGHNT, CDR2 YYREEE, per germline (reference sequence). The CDR3 is 18 residues long. With 3 bases removed from V and 2 bases from J, the gap between germline ends came to 18 bases. The CDR3 DNA follows: TGTGCCAGCAGCTACCCGAAGGGGGTAGGGGCTGGGGCCAACGTCCTGACTTTC. Its translation is CASSYPKGVGAGANVLTF.

The V and J genes are TRBV18 and TRBJ2-3; 7 bases align to TRBD1. Trimming removed 4 bases from V and 0 bases from J; junction bases left unmatched: 7. Per germline, CDR1 KGHSH and CDR2 LQKENI. CDR3 size: 16 residues. CDR3 nucleotide sequence: TGTGCCAGCTCACTCGGGACAGCTGGTAGCACAGATACGCAGTATTTT. It yields the protein CASSLGTAGSTDTQYF.

The chain employs TRBV5-4 and TRBJ2-7; 7 bases match TRBD1. Unmatched junction bases numbered 2, after V lost 2 bases and J lost 0 bases. Germline V lookup: CDR1 SGHNT, CDR2 YYREEE (reference sequence). This CDR3 region has 14 residues. This CDR3 is CASSFSGGSYEQYF. Here the CDR3 DNA reads TGTGCCAGCAGCTTTTCAGGGGGCTCCTACGAGCAGTACTTC. Complete variable domain (other parts from reference TRBV5-4 and TRBJ2-7): ETGVTQSPTHLIKTRGQQVTLRCSSQSGHNTVSWYQQALGQGPQFIFQYYREEENGRGNFPPRFSGLQFPNYSSELNVNALELDDSALYLCASSFSGGSYEQYFGPGTRLTVT.

This sequence joins TRBV6-5 and TRBJ2-7; possibly TRBD1 for D (6 bases). Germline V gene data show CDR1 as MNHEY and CDR2 as SVGAGI. V gave up 5 bases and J gave up 6 bases, with 11 bases separating them. The CDR3 runs to 12 residues. Written as DNA, the CDR3 is TGTGCCAGCAGTACAGGGTTAGGCGAGCAGTACTTC. This sequence encodes CASSTGLGEQYF.

This sequence joins TRBV2 and TRBJ1-2, with D possibly matching TRBD1 (5 bases). Germline V gene data show CDR1 as SNHLY and CDR2 as FYNNEI. This CDR3 comprises 15 residues. V was shortened by 1 base and J by 10 bases, with 19 bases between the two germline ends. In DNA form, the CDR3 reads TGTGCCAGCAGTGAAGAAGGGGTTCGTGGCCTGACCTACACCTTC. It yields the protein CASSEEGVRGLTYTF. The full variable domain, its missing parts supplied by reference TRBV2 and TRBJ1-2, is EPEVTQTPSHQVTQMGQEVILRCVPISNHLYFYWYRQILGQKVEFLVSFYNNEISEKSEIFDDQFSVERPDGSNFTLKIRSTKLEDSAMYFCASSEEGVRGLTYTFGSGTRLTVV.

This chain connects TRBV7-2 to TRBJ2-2, with 8 nucleotides matching TRBD2. The CDR3 extends over 17 amino acids. V was pared by 1 base and J by 3 bases, with 7 bases of the junction left unmatched. Germline CDR1 SGHTA, CDR2 FQGNSA. For the CDR3, the DNA is TGTGCCAGCAGCTTAGTGTCAATAGCGGGATACACCGGGGAGCTGTTTTTT. Its protein product is CASSLVSIAGYTGELFF.

The chain combines TRBV19 with TRBJ2-1; 11 bases line up with TRBD2. This CDR3 has 19 residues. V shed 3 bases, J shed 1 base, and the junction held 11 bases outside the gene matches. Germline V gives CDR1 LNHDA, CDR2 SQIVND (reference sequence). The CDR3 reads CASSMSSGRTPGSYNEQFF. The CDR3 region has the DNA TGTGCCAGTAGTATGTCTAGCGGGAGGACCCCAGGGTCCTACAATGAGCAGTTCTTC. Supplemented by reference TRBV19 and TRBJ2-1, the full variable domain reads DGGITQSPKYLFRKEGQNVTLSCEQNLNHDAMYWYRQDPGQGLRLIYYSQIVNDFQKGDIAEGYSVSREKKESFPLTVTSAQKNPTAFYLCASSMSSGRTPGSYNEQFFGPGTRLTVL.

This clone was seen a handful of times. The chain links TRBV27 to TRBJ1-1, with D possibly TRBD1 on 5 matching bases. This CDR3 comprises 14 residues. The germline CDR1 and CDR2 sequences are MNHEY and SMNVEV (reference sequence). V lost 3 bases, J lost 5 bases, and 13 bases lay in between. The CDR3: CASSFGRAWTEAFF. The CDR3 DNA reads as TGTGCCAGCAGTTTCGGCAGGGCCTGGACTGAAGCTTTCTTT.

The V gene is TRBV7-2, the J gene TRBJ1-5; D remains ambiguous. Germline V gene data show CDR1 as SGHTA and CDR2 as FQGNSA. V was clipped by 1 base and J by 1 base, with 8 bases between them. The CDR3 has 15 amino acids. The CDR3 sequence is CASSLGAGSNQPQHF. The CDR3 nucleotides read TGTGCCAGCAGCTTAGGGGCGGGGAGCAATCAGCCCCAGCATTTT.

CDR3 region: CASSWDRYTEAFF. CDR3 in DNA: TGTGCCAGCAGTTGGGACAGGTACACTGAAGCTTTCTTT. This sequence joins TRBV5-5 and TRBJ1-1, with 8 bases that match TRBD1. The V and J ends lost 5 bases and 3 bases, in that order; junction bases with no gene match: 3. Germline values: CDR1 SGHKS, CDR2 YYEKEE (reference sequence). The CDR3 totals 13 residues.

The rearrangement uses TRBV25-1 and TRBJ2-2; D possibly corresponds to TRBD2 (5 bases). Germline V gene data show CDR1 as MGHDK and CDR2 as SYGVNS. The CDR3 contains 14 residues. Trimming pared 5 bases from V and 3 bases from J, leaving 10 bases between. CDR3 sequence reads: CASSPGVDTGELFF. As DNA, the CDR3 is TGTGCCAGCAGTCCCGGGGTAGACACCGGGGAGCTGTTTTTT.

The chain recombines TRBV2 with TRBJ1-4; D gene unclear. V was pared by 6 bases and J by 0 bases, with 8 bases between. Germline-derived CDR1 and CDR2 are SNHLY and FYNNEI. CDR3 length: 14 residues. The CDR3 region is CASRSRATNEKLFF. The CDR3 coding sequence is TGTGCCAGCAGATCAAGAGCAACTAATGAAAAACTGTTTTTT.

This sequence joins TRBV10-2 and TRBJ1-3; TRBD1 matches at 7 bases. V lost 6 bases, J lost 1 base, and 6 bases stayed unmatched. Germline assignment: CDR1 WSHSY and CDR2 SAAADI. The CDR3 contains 15 residues. CDR3 DNA sequence: TGCGCCAGCAGGGCCATGGACAGGTCTGGAAACACCATATATTTT. It specifies CASRAMDRSGNTIYF.

CDR3 sequence reads: CASSLTGQMNTEAFF. Here the CDR3 DNA reads TGCGCCAGCAGCTTAACCGGACAGATGAACACTGAAGCTTTCTTT. This chain uses TRBV5-1 with TRBJ1-1, with D perhaps matching TRBD1 (6 bases). V dropped 2 bases and J dropped 0 bases, with 11 bases sitting between them. CDR1 and CDR2 from the germline V gene are SGHRS and YFSETQ. This CDR3 has 15 residues.

Only one count was recorded for this clone. The chain links TRBV28 to TRBJ2-7, with TRBD2 matching over 8 bases. CDR3 length: 15 amino acids. Losses at the gene ends were 4 bases for V and 0 bases for J; bases not matched to a gene: 5. Germline V CDR1 and CDR2: MDHEN, SYDVKM. In DNA form, the CDR3 reads TGTGCCAGCAGTTCTATAGCGGGATCCTCCTACGAGCAGTACTTC. Protein product: CASSSIAGSSYEQYF.

The chain combines TRBV6-2 or TRBV6-3 with TRBJ2-7; the match to TRBD1 covers 11 bases. This CDR3 has 15 residues. The ends lost 6 bases at V and 6 bases at J; junction bases unmatched: 10. Germline CDR1 and CDR2: MNHEY and SVGEGT. The CDR3 nucleotides read TGTGCCAGCAGCACGACCGGGACAGGGGGTCGCGAGCAGTACTTC. Translating gives CASSTTGTGGREQYF.

V gene TRBV18 combines with J gene TRBJ2-1, with TRBD2 identical over 10 bases. V lost 3 bases and J lost 6; bases outside the gene matches: 8. CDR1 is KGHSH, CDR2 LQKENI, per germline. The CDR3 has 16 residues. This chain's CDR3 is CASSPADLAGVNEQFF. Here the CDR3 DNA reads TGTGCCAGCTCACCTGCCGATCTAGCGGGAGTCAATGAGCAGTTCTTC.

The CDR3 sequence is CASSKAGIISGNTIYF. CDR3 sequence (DNA): TGTGCCAGCAGCAAGGCGGGGATCATCTCTGGAAACACCATATATTTT. The rearrangement uses TRBV7-2 and TRBJ1-3; D uncertain. Germline V gene data show CDR1 as SGHTA and CDR2 as FQGNSA. The CDR3 is made up of 16 amino acids. Between the trimmed V and J ends, which lost 5 bases and 0 bases, there was a span of 14 bases.